The 22 T cell receptor beta chains given below trace back to one sample, sequenced in a study of shared clonotypes between healthy human individuals. Here immunoSEQ multiplex PCR was the method, and the copy in TCRdb shows in-frame clones only, minus some. The table records fewer than 1.6 million clones, less than 99% of them present only once. Sequenced input: naive CD4+ T cells sorted from blood. Regarding subset: CD45RA+ positively selected. These receptors originate from a man aged 25 to 45 in good health.

J is TRBJ2-2 and V is TRBV28; no clear D. This CDR3 is built from 14 residues. Germline V gene lookup returns CDR1 MDHEN and CDR2 SYDVKM. V was shortened by 5 bases and J by 5 bases, with 12 bases between the two germline ends. In DNA, the CDR3 is TGTGCCAGCAGTCGAGGTACAAGGACCGGGGAGCTGTTTTTT. Amino acids: CASSRGTRTGELFF.

The CDR3 here is CASRIQGAPYGYTF. The CDR3 region has the DNA TGTGCCAGTCGAATACAGGGGGCCCCCTATGGCTACACCTTC. The chain is built from TRBV28 and TRBJ1-2; 9 nucleotides align to TRBD1. The V gene's germline CDR1 is MDHEN and CDR2 SYDVKM. The length of the CDR3 is 14 residues. Losses at the gene ends were 9 bases for V and 4 bases for J; bases not matched to a gene: 9.

The chain uses TRBV5-1 and TRBJ2-3, with D perhaps matching TRBD2 (6 bases). From germline, CDR1 is SGHRS and CDR2 YFSETQ. CDR3 length: 16 amino acids. The ends were cut back, 0 bases at V and 6 bases at J, with 17 bases in the middle. For the CDR3, the DNA is TGCGCCAGCAGCTTGGGGCCAGCGGGTATCAGTGATACGCAGTATTTT. Translated, it gives CASSLGPAGISDTQYF.

The chain recombines TRBV9 with TRBJ2-3, with 9 bases lining up with TRBD1. This CDR3 comprises 14 residues. The V gene end was trimmed by 4 bases and the J gene end by 4 bases; junction bases not matched to a gene: 4. Germline V gives CDR1 SGDLS, CDR2 YYNGEE. This chain's CDR3 is CASSPRTGADTQYF. CDR3 sequence (DNA): TGTGCCAGCAGCCCTAGGACAGGGGCAGATACGCAGTATTTT.

The count of this clone is one. This chain joins TRBV7-8 and TRBJ2-7; 8 nucleotides agree with TRBD2. V lost 1 base and J lost 2; bases outside the gene matches: 7. The CDR3 sequence is 16 residues long. Germline CDR1 reads SGHVS; CDR2 reads FQNEAQ. The CDR3 region has the DNA TGTGCCAGCAGCTTAGGAGGGAGCGGGAGAACCTACGAGCAGTACTTC. Translation gives CASSLGGSGRTYEQYF.

This chain joins TRBV5-1 and TRBJ1-4; 11 bases align to TRBD1. V gave up 6 bases and J gave up 3 bases; unmatched junction bases: 10. The germline V gene encodes CDR1 SGHRS and CDR2 YFSETQ. The CDR3 is 17 residues long. The CDR3 DNA reads as TGCGCCAGCATCCGGAGGGGACAGGGGGTCGCTAATGAAAAACTGTTTTTT. Its translation: CASIRRGQGVANEKLFF.

The J gene is TRBJ1-4, the V gene TRBV28; TRBD1 aligns across 12 bases. There are 18 residues in the CDR3. After removal of 4 bases from V and 4 bases from J, the junction contained 10 bases not matched to a gene. In germline, CDR1 is MDHEN, CDR2 SYDVKM. In nucleotides, the CDR3 is TGTGCCAGCAGTTGGGTGGGACAGGGGGCCTTGGTTAATGAAAAACTGTTTTTT. Protein sequence: CASSWVGQGALVNEKLFF. The full variable domain, completed using reference TRBV28 and TRBJ1-4, is DVKVTQSSRYLVKRTGEKVFLECVQDMDHENMFWYRQDPGLGLRLIYFSYDVKMKEKGDIPEGYSVSREKKERFSLILESASTNQTSMYLCASSWVGQGALVNEKLFFGSGTQLSVL.

V is TRBV7-9 and J is TRBJ2-5; D might be TRBD1 (5 bases). V gave up 6 bases and J gave up 2 bases, with 10 bases separating them. From germline, CDR1 is SEHNR and CDR2 FQNEAQ (reference sequence). The CDR3 totals 13 residues. The CDR3 region has the DNA TGTGCCAGCAGTCGGACACTACAAGAGACCCAGTACTTC. Its protein product is CASSRTLQETQYF.

The chain carries TRBV9 and TRBJ2-1, with D possibly called TRBD1 or TRBD2 (5 bases each). CDR1 is SGDLS, CDR2 YYNGEE, per germline. This CDR3 contains 17 residues. The V and J ends lost 4 bases and 0 bases respectively, with 17 bases between them. In DNA form, the CDR3 reads TGTGCCAGCAGCCCCAACAGCGGACACAGCTCCTACAATGAGCAGTTCTTC. Translated, it gives CASSPNSGHSSYNEQFF.

This chain links TRBV5-1 with TRBJ2-1; D gene uncertain. Between the trimmed V and J ends, which lost 2 bases and 4 bases, there was a span of 13 bases. The CDR3 covers 15 residues. CDR1 and CDR2 from the germline V gene are SGHRS and YFSETQ. DNA for the CDR3: TGCGCCAGCAGCTTCTATCTACAGATTTACAATGAGCAGTTCTTC. It encodes CASSFYLQIYNEQFF.

The J gene is TRBJ1-5, the V gene TRBV7-8; TRBD1 is a possible D gene (6 bases). With 5 bases removed from V and 0 bases from J, the gap between germline ends came to 8 bases. The CDR3 has 14 residues. Germline loops: CDR1 SGHVS, CDR2 FQNEAQ. CDR3 bases: TGTGCCAGCAGCGGACAGAATAGCAATCAGCCCCAGCATTTT. This sequence encodes CASSGQNSNQPQHF.

The rearrangement uses TRBV14 and TRBJ2-5; tentative D call: TRBD1 (6 bases). V was pared by 1 base and J by 2 bases, with 14 bases between. Germline CDR1 reads SGHDN; CDR2 reads FVKESK. The CDR3 loop spans 16 amino acids. The CDR3, as DNA: TGTGCCAGCAGCCAAGTAGGCAGGGGACGTCAAGAGACCCAGTACTTC. Residues: CASSQVGRGRQETQYF. Supplemented by reference TRBV14 and TRBJ2-5, the full variable domain reads EAGVTQFPSHSVIEKGQTVTLRCDPISGHDNLYWYRRVMGKEIKFLLHFVKESKQDESGMPNNRFLAERTGGTYSTLKVQPAELEDSGVYFCASSQVGRGRQETQYFGPGTRLLVL.

This chain connects TRBV28 to TRBJ1-1, with 10 bases matching TRBD1. The CDR3 length is 15 residues. CDR1 is MDHEN, CDR2 SYDVKM, per germline. V lost 7 bases, J lost 2 bases, and 7 bases stayed unmatched. Written as DNA, the CDR3 is TGTGCCAGCACGCCCGGGACAGGGGTAAACACTGAAGCTTTCTTT. Amino acid sequence: CASTPGTGVNTEAFF.

The chain combines TRBV10-2 with TRBJ2-7; 8 positions match TRBD2. Trimming took 4 bases from V and 2 from J; bases not matched to a gene: 10. The CDR3 has 16 residues. CDR1 WSHSY and CDR2 SAAADI come from the germline V gene. CDR3 nucleotides: TGCGCCAGCAGTGTTAAAGCGGGAGTGTCCACCTACGAGCAGTACTTC. Translation: CASSVKAGVSTYEQYF.

The chain recombines TRBV25-1 with TRBJ2-1; D gene unclear. This CDR3 has 14 residues. Trimming took 4 bases from V and 9 from J, leaving 16 bases between them. Germline lookup yields CDR1 MGHDK and CDR2 SYGVNS. CDR3 sequence: CASSAGLPVGEQFF. The CDR3 DNA is TGTGCCAGCAGTGCGGGCCTCCCGGTCGGTGAGCAGTTCTTC.

The V gene is TRBV5-1, the J gene TRBJ1-1; D remains unclear. CDR1 SGHRS and CDR2 YFSETQ come from the germline V gene. V was pared by 3 bases and J by 1 base, with 7 bases between. This CDR3 spans 13 amino acids. CDR3 sequence reads: CASSSGPNTEAFF. CDR3 DNA: TGCGCCAGCAGCTCCGGACCGAACACTGAAGCTTTCTTT.

This chain links TRBV2 with TRBJ2-1; tentative D call: TRBD2 (5 bases). Germline loops: CDR1 SNHLY, CDR2 FYNNEI. The CDR3 sequence is 19 residues long. The V and J ends lost 6 bases and 1 base respectively, with 25 bases between them. This chain's CDR3 is CASRKSGTTASWSYNEQFF. The CDR3 DNA reads TGTGCCAGCAGAAAAAGCGGAACTACTGCGAGTTGGTCCTACAATGAGCAGTTCTTC. The whole variable domain, remainder taken from reference TRBV2 and TRBJ2-1, is EPEVTQTPSHQVTQMGQEVILRCVPISNHLYFYWYRQILGQKVEFLVSFYNNEISEKSEIFDDQFSVERPDGSNFTLKIRSTKLEDSAMYFCASRKSGTTASWSYNEQFFGPGTRLTVL.

Of note for this clone: This specimen includes other DNA sequences encoding the same CDR3. This chain joins TRBV6-5 and TRBJ2-7, with D tentatively TRBD1 (6 bases). CDR3 length: 14 residues. CDR1 is MNHEY and CDR2 is SVGAGI in the germline V gene. The V gene lost 3 bases and the J gene lost 0 bases, with 9 bases spanning the gap. Here the CDR3 reads CASSYTGSSYEQYF. The DNA of the CDR3 is TGTGCCAGCAGTTATACAGGGAGCTCCTACGAGCAGTACTTC.

The chain combines TRBV13 with TRBJ2-7; 11 nucleotides line up with TRBD2. The germline V gene encodes CDR1 PRHDT and CDR2 FYEKMQ (reference sequence). The CDR3 is 15 amino acids. V trimming: 5 bases; J trimming: 4 bases; junction bases outside the gene matches: 7. The CDR3 DNA sequence: TGTGCCAGCAGCCCTACTAGCGGGAGCCCGTACGAGCAGTACTTC. It codes for CASSPTSGSPYEQYF. Full variable domain (rest looked up from reference TRBV13 and TRBJ2-7): AAGVIQSPRHLIKEKRETATLKCYPIPRHDTVYWYQQGPGQDPQFLISFYEKMQSDKGSIPDRFSAQQFSDYHSELNMSSLELGDSALYFCASSPTSGSPYEQYFGPGTRLTVT.

The J gene is TRBJ1-2, the V gene TRBV5-5; D gene unclear. Germline lookup yields CDR1 SGHKS and CDR2 YYEKEE (reference sequence). V was clipped by 0 bases and J by 2 bases, with 11 bases between them. The CDR3 runs to 15 residues. The CDR3 coding sequence is TGTGCCAGCAGCTTGGATGCAGGCGGGAACTATGGCTACACCTTC. Its translation: CASSLDAGGNYGYTF.

This rearrangement joins TRBV5-4 to TRBJ2-1; D remains unclear. Germline V gene sequence: CDR1 SGHNT, CDR2 YYREEE (reference sequence). V was clipped by 4 bases and J by 3 bases, with 14 bases between them. There are 15 residues in the CDR3. The DNA for the CDR3 is TGTGCCAGCAGCCGCGACAAGGCCTTCTACAATGAGCAGTTCTTC. This translates into CASSRDKAFYNEQFF.

V is TRBV11-2 and J is TRBJ1-4, with D hard to call. The ends were cut back, 3 bases at V and 5 bases at J, with 7 bases in the middle. Germline CDR1 is SGHAT and CDR2 is FQNNGV. CDR3 length: 13 residues. CDR3 region: CASSFNRNEKLFF. CDR3 DNA: TGTGCCAGCAGCTTTAACCGAAATGAAAAACTGTTTTTT.